The clone carrying this T cell receptor beta chain was detected ten times or more. Its antigen is not known. The record originates from a study of neurological immune-mediated disorders. The germline gives CDR1 DFQATT, CDR2 SNEGSKA (reference sequence). The CDR3 spans 15 residues. Trimming took off 6 bases at V and 0 bases at J, with 16 bases between the two ends. TCRdb processed the 5' RACE reads anew with MiXCR; each CDR3 protein has one entry. The sample carries about 71,000 distinct CDR3 sequences, around 3.7% recorded once. Regarding the study as a whole: One cluster of related CDR3 sequences contained, by phylogenetic grouping, the repertoires of 18 of 34 multiple sclerosis patients and formed a possible signature. The expanded clones of different subjects shared no CDR3 amino acid sequences (suggesting private repertoires in all groups).

Sequencing was performed on PBMCs. This TCR was recovered from a man aged 35 to 55 with multiple sclerosis. The chain uses TRBV20-1 and TRBJ2-3, with D perhaps matching TRBD1 or TRBD2 (6 bases each). CDR3 nucleotides: TGCAGTGCCCCAGGGGAAGCGGGCAGCACAGATACGCAGTATTTT. Translation: CSAPGEAGSTDTQYF.